The following is a T cell receptor (beta chain) sequence with its context. V shed 5 bases and J 4 bases; nucleotides not matched to a gene: 7. The CDR3 spans 14 residues. Germline assignment: CDR1 SGHTA and CDR2 FQGNSA. These data originate in a study of blood T cell repertoires in COVID-19. Looking at the study overall: Samples representing acute and convalescent COVID-19 were sourced from the United States, Italy and Spain.

Authors' methods: Amplification of reference gene primers provided the estimated nucleated cell counts. Profiling relied on immunoSEQ multiplex PCR, and the TCRdb table lists in-frame clones only, not all of them. That table furnishes V, J and clone size, whereas the DNA furnished D and trimming. This sample has about 100,000 clones, with less than 75% found just once. The chain carries TRBV7-2 and TRBJ2-7; 8 nucleotides agree with TRBD2. The source of this sequence is a woman aged 35 to 49 with acute or convalescent COVID-19. What was sequenced was peripheral blood. CDR3 DNA sequence: TGTGCCAGCAGCAGAAGCGGGGGAGGTTACGAGCAGTACTTC. Translating gives CASSRSGGGYEQYF.